This TCR beta chain was documented in a study of blood T cell repertoires in COVID-19. On the study more broadly: PBMCs, B-cell-depleted T cells, or T cells provided the cDNA or gDNA that made up the material.

The repertoire was sequenced with immunoSEQ multiplex PCR; TCRdb's copy has only in-frame clones and lacks some. In the table there are over 250,000 clones, 89% of which are singletons. The junction had 4 bases not matched to a gene; V was cut back by 3 bases and J by 3 bases. The CDR3 runs to 14 residues. Germline CDR1 and CDR2: SNHLY and FYNNEI. Sequenced input: peripheral blood. This sequence was found in a woman aged 55 to 70 with acute or convalescent COVID-19. The V call is TRBV2, the J call TRBJ2-7; 8 bases line up with TRBD2. The CDR3 loop is CASSEGSGNYEQYF. CDR3 in DNA: TGTGCCAGCAGTGAGGGTAGCGGGAACTACGAGCAGTACTTC.